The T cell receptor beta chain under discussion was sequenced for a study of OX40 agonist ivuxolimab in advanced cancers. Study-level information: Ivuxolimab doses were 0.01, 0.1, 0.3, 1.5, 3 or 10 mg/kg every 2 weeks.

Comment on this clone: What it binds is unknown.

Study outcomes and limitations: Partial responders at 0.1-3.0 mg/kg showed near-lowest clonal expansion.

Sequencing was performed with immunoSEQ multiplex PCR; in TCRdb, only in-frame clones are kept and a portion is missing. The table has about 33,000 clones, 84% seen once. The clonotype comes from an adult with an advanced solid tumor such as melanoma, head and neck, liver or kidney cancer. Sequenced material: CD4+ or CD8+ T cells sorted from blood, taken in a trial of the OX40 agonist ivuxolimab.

The CDR3 region is CASSVGGGISYEQYF. In DNA form, the CDR3 reads TGTGCCAGCAGCGTAGGAGGGGGTATCAGCTACGAGCAGTACTTC. The chain links TRBV9 to TRBJ2-7; possible D gene TRBD1, 6 bases. The CDR3 has 15 residues. Germline CDR1 and CDR2: SGDLS and YYNGEE. V gave up 0 bases and J gave up 3 bases, with 13 bases separating them.